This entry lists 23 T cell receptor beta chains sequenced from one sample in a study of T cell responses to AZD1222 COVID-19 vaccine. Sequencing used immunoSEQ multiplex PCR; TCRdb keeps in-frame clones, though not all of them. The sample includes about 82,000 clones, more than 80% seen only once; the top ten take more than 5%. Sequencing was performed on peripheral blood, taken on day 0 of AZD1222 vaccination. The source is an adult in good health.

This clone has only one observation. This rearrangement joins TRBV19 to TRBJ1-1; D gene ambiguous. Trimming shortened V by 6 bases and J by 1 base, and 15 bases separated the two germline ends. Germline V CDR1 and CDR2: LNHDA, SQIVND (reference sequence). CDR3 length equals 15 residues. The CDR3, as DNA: TGTGCCAGTAGGGAGGGAGGGCCAAGGAACACTGAAGCTTTCTTT. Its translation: CASREGGPRNTEAFF.

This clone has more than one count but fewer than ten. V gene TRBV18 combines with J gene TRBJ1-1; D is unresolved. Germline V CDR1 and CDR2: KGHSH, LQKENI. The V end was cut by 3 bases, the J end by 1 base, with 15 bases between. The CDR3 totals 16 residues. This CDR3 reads CASSPLAGRTNTEAFF. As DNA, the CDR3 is TGTGCCAGCTCACCTTTAGCAGGTAGAACGAACACTGAAGCTTTCTTT.

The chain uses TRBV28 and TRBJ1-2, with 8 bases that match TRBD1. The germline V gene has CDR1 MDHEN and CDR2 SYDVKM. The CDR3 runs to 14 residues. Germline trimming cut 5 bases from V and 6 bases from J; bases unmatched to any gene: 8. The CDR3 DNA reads TGTGCCAGCAGTCACGCCCAGGGGGCGGATGGCTACACCTTC. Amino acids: CASSHAQGADGYTF.

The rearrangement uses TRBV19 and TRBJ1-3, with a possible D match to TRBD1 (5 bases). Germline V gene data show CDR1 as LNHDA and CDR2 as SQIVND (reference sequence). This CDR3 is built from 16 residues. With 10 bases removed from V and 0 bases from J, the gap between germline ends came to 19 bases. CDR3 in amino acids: CATMDIRVISGNTIYF. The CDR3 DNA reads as TGTGCCACGATGGACATTCGAGTCATCTCTGGAAACACCATATATTTT.

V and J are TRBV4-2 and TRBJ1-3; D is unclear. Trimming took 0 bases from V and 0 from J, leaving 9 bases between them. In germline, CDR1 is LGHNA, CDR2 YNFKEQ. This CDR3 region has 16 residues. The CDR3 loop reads CASSQDGSSSGNTIYF. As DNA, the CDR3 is TGTGCCAGCAGCCAAGATGGCAGTAGCTCTGGAAACACCATATATTTT.

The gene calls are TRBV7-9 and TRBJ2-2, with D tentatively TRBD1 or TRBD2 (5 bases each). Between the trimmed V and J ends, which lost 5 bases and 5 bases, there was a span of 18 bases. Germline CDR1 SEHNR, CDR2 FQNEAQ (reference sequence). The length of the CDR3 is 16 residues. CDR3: CASSKQAPRGTGELFF. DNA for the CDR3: TGTGCCAGCAGCAAACAGGCCCCGAGAGGGACCGGGGAGCTGTTTTTT.

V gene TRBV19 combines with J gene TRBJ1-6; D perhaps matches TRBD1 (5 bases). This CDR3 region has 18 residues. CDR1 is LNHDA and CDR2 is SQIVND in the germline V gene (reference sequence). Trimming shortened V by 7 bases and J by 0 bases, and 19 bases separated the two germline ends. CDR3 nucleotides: TGTGCCAGTACCCTATATGGGGCTGGGAGCTCCTATAATTCACCCCTCCACTTT. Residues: CASTLYGAGSSYNSPLHF.

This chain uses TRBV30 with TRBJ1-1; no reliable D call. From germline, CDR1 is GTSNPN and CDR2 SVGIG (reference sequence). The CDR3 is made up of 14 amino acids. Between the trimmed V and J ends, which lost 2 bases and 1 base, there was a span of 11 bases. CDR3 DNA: TGTGCCTGGAGTCCAAACTATGCGAACACTGAAGCTTTCTTT. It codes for CAWSPNYANTEAFF.

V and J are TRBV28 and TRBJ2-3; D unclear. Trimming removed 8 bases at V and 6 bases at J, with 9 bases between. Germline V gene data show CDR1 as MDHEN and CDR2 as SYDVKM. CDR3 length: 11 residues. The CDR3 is CASQGEDTQYF. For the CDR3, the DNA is TGTGCCAGCCAAGGTGAGGATACGCAGTATTTT.

The CDR3 nucleotides are TGTGCCAGCAGTTCCAGCCAGCCCCAGCATTTT. Translation gives CASSSSQPQHF. J is TRBJ1-5 and V is TRBV12-3 or TRBV12-4; D unclear. Between the trimmed V and J ends, which lost 4 bases and 7 bases, there was a span of 5 bases. There are 11 residues in the CDR3.

The CDR3 loop is CASSEGQRNTEAFF. In DNA form, the CDR3 reads TGTGCCAGCAGCGAGGGACAGAGGAACACTGAAGCTTTCTTT. The chain joins TRBV6-5 to TRBJ1-1; 7 nucleotides line up with TRBD1. The length of the CDR3 is 14 residues. Per germline, CDR1 MNHEY and CDR2 SVGAGI. V shed 6 bases, J shed 1 base, and the junction held 5 bases outside the gene matches.

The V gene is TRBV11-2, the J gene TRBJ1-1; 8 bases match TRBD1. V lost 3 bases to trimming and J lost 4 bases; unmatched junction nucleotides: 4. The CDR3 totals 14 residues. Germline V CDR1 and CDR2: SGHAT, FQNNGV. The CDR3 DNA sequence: TGTGCCAGCAGCTTCGACAGGGGAAGCACTGAAGCTTTCTTT. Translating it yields CASSFDRGSTEAFF.

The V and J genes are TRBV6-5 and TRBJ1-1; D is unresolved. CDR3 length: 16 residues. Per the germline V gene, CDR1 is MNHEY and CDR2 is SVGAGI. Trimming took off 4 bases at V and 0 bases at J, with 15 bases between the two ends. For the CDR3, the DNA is TGTGCCAGCAGTTTAAAGTCCAGTCCCATGAACACTGAAGCTTTCTTT. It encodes CASSLKSSPMNTEAFF.

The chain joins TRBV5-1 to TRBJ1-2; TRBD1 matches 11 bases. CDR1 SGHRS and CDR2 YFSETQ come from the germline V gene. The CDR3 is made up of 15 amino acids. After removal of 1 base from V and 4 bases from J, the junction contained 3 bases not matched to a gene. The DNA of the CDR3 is TGCGCCAGCAGCTTGTCGGGGACAGGGGGCTATGGCTACACCTTC. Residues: CASSLSGTGGYGYTF.

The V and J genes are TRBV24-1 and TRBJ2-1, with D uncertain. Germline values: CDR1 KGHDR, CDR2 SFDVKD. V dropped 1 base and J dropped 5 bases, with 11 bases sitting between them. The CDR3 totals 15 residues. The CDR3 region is CATSDLGGANNEQFF. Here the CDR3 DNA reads TGTGCCACCAGTGATTTAGGCGGAGCGAACAATGAGCAGTTCTTC.

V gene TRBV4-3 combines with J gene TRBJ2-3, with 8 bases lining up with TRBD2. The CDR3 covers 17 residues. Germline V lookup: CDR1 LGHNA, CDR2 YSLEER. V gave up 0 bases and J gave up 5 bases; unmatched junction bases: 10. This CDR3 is CASSQDFTGGLGDTQYF. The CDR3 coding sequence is TGCGCCAGCAGCCAAGATTTTACGGGGGGGCTTGGAGATACGCAGTATTTT.

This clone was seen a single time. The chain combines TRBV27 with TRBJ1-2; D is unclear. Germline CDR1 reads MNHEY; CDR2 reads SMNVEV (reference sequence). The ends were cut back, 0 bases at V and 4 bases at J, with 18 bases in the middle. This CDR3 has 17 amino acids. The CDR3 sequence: CASSLSIDKGPIYGYTF. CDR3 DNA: TGTGCCAGCAGTTTATCGATAGATAAGGGTCCCATCTATGGCTACACCTTC.

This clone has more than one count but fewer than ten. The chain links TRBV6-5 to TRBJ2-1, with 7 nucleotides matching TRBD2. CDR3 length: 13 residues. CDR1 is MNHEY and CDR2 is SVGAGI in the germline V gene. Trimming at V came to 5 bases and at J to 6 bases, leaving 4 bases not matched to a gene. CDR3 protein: CASSRGETNEQFF. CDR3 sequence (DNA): TGTGCCAGCAGTCGGGGGGAAACCAATGAGCAGTTCTTC.

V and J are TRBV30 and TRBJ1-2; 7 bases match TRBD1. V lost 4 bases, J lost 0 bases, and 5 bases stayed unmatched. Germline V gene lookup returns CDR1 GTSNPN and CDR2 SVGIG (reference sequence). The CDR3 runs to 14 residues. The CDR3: CAWNRDSTNYGYTF. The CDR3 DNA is TGTGCCTGGAACCGGGACAGTACTAACTATGGCTACACCTTC.

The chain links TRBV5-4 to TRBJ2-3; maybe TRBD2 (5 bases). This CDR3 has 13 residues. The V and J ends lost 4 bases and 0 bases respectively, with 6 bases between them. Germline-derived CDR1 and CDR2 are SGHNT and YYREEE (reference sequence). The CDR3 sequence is CASSRTSTDTQYF. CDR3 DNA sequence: TGTGCCAGCAGCCGGACTAGCACAGATACGCAGTATTTT.

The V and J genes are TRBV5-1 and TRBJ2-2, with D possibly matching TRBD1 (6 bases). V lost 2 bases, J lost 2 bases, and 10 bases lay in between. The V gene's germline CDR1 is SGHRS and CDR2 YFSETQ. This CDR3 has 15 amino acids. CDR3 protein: CASSFWTENTGELFF. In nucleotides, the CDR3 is TGCGCCAGCAGCTTTTGGACAGAAAACACCGGGGAGCTGTTTTTT.

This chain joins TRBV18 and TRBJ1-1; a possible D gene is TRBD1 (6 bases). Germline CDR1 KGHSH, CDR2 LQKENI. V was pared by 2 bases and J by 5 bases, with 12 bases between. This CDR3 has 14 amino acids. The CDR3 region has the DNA TGTGCCAGCTCACCAACAGGGTATGGGACTGAAGCTTTCTTT. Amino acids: CASSPTGYGTEAFF.

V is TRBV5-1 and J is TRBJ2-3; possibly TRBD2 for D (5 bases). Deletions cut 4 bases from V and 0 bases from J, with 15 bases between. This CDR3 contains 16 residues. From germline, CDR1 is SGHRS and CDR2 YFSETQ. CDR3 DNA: TGCGCCAGCAGCGGAGGTTCCAGCGGCAGCACAGATACGCAGTATTTT. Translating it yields CASSGGSSGSTDTQYF. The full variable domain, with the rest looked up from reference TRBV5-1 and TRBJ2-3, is KAGVTQTPRYLIKTRGQQVTLSCSPISGHRSVSWYQQTPGQGLQFLFEYFSETQRNKGNFPGRFSGRQFSNSRSEMNVSTLELGDSALYLCASSGGSSGSTDTQYFGPGTRLTVL.